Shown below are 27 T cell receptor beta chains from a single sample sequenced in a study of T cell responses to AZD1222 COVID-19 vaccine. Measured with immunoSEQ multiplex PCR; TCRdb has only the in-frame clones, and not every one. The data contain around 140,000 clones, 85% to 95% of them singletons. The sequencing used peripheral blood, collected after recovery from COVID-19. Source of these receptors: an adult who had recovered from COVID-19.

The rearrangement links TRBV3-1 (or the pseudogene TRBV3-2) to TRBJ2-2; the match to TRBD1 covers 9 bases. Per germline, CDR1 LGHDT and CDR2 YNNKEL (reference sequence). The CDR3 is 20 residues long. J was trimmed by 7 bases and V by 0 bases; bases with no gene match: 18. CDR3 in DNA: TGTGCCAGCAGCCAAGATAAGACAGGGGGTTCCAGTTGGTCCTACGGGGAGCTGTTTTTT. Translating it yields CASSQDKTGGSSWSYGELFF.

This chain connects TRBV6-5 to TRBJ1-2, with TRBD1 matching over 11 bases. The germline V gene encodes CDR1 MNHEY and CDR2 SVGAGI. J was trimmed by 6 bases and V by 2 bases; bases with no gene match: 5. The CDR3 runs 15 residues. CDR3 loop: CASSYGGTGGDGYTF. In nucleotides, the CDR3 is TGTGCCAGCAGTTACGGGGGGACAGGGGGTGATGGCTACACCTTC.

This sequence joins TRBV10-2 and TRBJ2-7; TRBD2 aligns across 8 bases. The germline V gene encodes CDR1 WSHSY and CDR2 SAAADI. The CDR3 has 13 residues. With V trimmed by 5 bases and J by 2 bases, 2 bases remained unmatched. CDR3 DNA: TGCGCCAGCAGTCTAGCGGGCGCCTACGAGCAGTACTTC. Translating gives CASSLAGAYEQYF.

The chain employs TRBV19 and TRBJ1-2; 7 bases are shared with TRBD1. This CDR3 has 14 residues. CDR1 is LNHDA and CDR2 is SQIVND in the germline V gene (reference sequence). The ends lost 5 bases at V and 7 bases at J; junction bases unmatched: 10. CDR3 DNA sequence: TGTGCCAGTAGTCAAAGGACAGGAGGGTCTGGCTACACCTTC. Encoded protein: CASSQRTGGSGYTF.

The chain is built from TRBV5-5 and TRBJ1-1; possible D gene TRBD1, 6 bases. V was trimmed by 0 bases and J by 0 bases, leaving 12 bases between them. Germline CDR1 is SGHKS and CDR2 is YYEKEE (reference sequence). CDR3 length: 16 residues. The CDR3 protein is CASSLGQGTMNTEAFF. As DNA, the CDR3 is TGTGCCAGCAGCTTGGGGCAGGGGACGATGAACACTGAAGCTTTCTTT.

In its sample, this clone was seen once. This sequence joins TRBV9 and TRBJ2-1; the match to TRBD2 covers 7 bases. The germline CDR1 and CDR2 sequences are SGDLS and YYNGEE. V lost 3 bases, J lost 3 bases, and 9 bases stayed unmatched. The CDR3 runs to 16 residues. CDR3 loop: CASSAERDYYYNEQFF. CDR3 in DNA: TGTGCCAGCAGCGCTGAGAGGGACTACTACTACAATGAGCAGTTCTTC.

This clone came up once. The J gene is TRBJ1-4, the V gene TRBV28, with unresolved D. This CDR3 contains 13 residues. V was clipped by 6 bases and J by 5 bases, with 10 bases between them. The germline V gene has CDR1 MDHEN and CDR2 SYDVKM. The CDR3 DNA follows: TGTGCCAGCAGCCCTAAGCTAAATGAAAAACTGTTTTTT. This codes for CASSPKLNEKLFF.

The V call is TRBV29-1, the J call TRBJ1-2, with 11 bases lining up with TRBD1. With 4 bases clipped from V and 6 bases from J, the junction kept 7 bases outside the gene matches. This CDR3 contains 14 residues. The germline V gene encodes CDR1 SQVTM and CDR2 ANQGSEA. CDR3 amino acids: CSVAYGQGANGYTF. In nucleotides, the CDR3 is TGCAGCGTTGCCTACGGACAGGGGGCGAATGGCTACACCTTC.

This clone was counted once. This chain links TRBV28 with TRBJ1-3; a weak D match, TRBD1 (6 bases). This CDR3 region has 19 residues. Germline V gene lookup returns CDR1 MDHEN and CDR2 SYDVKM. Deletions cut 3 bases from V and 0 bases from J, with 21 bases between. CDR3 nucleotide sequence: TGTGCCAGCAGTTTTAGTGACAGGCTCCCCTCTGACTCTGGAAACACCATATATTTT. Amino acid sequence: CASSFSDRLPSDSGNTIYF.

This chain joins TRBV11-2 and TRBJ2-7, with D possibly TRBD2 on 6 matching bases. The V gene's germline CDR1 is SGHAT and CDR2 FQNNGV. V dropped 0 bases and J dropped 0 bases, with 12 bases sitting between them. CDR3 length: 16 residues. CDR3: CASSLDGGSSSYEQYF. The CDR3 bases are TGTGCCAGCAGCTTAGATGGGGGGTCAAGCTCCTACGAGCAGTACTTC.

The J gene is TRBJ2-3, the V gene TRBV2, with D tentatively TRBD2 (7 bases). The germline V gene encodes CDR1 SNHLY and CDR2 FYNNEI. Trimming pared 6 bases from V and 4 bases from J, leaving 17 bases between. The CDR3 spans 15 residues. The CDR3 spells CASSGVTGGADTQYF. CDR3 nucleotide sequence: TGTGCCAGCAGCGGAGTTACGGGGGGCGCAGATACGCAGTATTTT.

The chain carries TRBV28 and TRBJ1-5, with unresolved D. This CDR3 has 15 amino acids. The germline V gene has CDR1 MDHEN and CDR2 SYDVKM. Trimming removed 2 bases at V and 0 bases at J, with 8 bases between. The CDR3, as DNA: TGTGCCAGCAGTTTACCCAGGTTTAGCAATCAGCCCCAGCATTTT. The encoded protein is CASSLPRFSNQPQHF.

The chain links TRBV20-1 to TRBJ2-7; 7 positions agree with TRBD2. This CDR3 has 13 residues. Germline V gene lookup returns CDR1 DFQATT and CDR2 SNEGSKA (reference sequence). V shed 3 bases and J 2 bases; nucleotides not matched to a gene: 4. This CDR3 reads CSASQRGTYEQYF. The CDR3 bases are TGCAGTGCTAGTCAGCGGGGAACCTACGAGCAGTACTTC.

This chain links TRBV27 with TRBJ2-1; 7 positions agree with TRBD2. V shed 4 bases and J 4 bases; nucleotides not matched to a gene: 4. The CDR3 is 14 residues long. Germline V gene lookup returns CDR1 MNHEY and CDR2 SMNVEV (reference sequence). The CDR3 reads CASSSSSGYNEQFF. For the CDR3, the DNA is TGTGCCAGCAGTTCCTCTAGCGGTTACAATGAGCAGTTCTTC.

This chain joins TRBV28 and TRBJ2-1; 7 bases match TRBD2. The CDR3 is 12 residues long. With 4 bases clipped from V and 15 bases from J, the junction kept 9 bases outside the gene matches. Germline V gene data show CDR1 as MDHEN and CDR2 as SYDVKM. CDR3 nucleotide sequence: TGTGCCAGCAGTTCGGGTCTCGCGGGGGTGTTCTTC. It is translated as CASSSGLAGVFF. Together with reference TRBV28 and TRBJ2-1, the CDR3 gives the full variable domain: DVKVTQSSRYLVKRTGEKVFLECVQDMDHENMFWYRQDPGLGLRLIYFSYDVKMKEKGDIPEGYSVSREKKERFSLILESASTNQTSMYLCASSSGLAGVFFGPGTRLTVL.

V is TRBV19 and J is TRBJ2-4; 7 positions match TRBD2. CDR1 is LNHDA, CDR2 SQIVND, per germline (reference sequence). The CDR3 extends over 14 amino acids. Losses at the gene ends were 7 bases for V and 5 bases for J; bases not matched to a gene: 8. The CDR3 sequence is CASKGREIENIQYF. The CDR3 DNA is TGTGCCAGTAAAGGGAGGGAGATCGAAAACATTCAGTACTTC.

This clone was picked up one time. In DNA form, the CDR3 reads TGTGCCAGCCCTCTAGGGCGGTCTTGTACAGATACGCAGTATTTT. This codes for CASPLGRSCTDTQYF. The chain couples TRBV6-5 to TRBJ2-3; D is uncertain. CDR1 and CDR2 from the germline V gene are MNHEY and SVGAGI. Trimming cost V 8 bases and J 3 bases, with 18 bases left between them. This CDR3 region has 15 residues.

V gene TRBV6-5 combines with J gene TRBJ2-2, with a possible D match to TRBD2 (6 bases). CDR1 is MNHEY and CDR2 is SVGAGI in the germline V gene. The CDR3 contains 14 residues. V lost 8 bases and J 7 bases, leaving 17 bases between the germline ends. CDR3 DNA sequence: TGTGCCAGCCACCGCCTAGCGAAGAGCGGGGAGCTGTTTTTT. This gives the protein CASHRLAKSGELFF.

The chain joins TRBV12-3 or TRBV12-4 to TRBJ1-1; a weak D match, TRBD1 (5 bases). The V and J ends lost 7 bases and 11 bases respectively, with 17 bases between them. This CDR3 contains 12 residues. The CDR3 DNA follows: TGTGCCAGCACTTTGTGGGGAGGGGAGGCTTTCTTT. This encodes CASTLWGGEAFF.

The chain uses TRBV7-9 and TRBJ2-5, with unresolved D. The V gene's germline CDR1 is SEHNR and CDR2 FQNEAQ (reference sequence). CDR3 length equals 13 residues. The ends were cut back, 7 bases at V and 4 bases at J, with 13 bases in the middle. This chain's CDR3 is CASTPEGSETQYF. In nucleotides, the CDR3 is TGTGCCAGCACCCCCGAAGGATCAGAGACCCAGTACTTC.

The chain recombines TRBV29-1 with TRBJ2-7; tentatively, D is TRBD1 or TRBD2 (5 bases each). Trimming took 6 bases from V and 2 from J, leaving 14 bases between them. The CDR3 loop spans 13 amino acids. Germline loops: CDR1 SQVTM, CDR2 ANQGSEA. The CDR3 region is CSVESVGAYEQYF. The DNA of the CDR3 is TGCAGCGTCGAATCGGTGGGGGCCTACGAGCAGTACTTC.

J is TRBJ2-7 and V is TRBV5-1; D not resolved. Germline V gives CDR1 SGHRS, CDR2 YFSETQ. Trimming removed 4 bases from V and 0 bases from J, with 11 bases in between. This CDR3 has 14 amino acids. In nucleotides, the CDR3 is TGCGCCAGCAGCGCAAGCAGGCCCTCCTACGAGCAGTACTTC. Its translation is CASSASRPSYEQYF.

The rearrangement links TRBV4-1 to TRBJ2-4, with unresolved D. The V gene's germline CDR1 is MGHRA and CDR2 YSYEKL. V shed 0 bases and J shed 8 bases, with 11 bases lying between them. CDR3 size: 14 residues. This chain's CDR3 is CASSQEITSDIQYF. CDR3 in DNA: TGCGCCAGCAGCCAAGAGATTACCAGCGACATTCAGTACTTC.

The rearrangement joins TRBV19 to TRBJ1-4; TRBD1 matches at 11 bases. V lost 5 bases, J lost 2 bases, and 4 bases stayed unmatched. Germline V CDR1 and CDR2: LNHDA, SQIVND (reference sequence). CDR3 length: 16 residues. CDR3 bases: TGTGCCAGTAGTCCCCGGACAGGGGGCACTAATGAAAAACTGTTTTTT. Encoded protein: CASSPRTGGTNEKLFF.

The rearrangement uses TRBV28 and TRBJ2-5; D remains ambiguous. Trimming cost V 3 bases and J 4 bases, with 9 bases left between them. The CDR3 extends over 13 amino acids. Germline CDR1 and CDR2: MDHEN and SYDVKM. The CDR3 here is CASSLGRTETQYF. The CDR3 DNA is TGTGCCAGCAGTTTGGGCAGGACAGAGACCCAGTACTTC.

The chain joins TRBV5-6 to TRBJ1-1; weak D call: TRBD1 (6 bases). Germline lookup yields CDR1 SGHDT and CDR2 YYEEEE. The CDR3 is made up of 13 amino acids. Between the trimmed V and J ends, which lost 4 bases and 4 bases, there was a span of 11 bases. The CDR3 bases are TGTGCCAGCAGCAAGAGGGGGACCACTGAAGCTTTCTTT. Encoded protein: CASSKRGTTEAFF.

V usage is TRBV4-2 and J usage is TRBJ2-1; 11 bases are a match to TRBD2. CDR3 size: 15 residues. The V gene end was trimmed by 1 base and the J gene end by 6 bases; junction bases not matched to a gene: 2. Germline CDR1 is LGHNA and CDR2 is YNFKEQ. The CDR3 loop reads CASSQVTSGSNEQFF. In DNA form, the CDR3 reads TGTGCCAGCAGCCAAGTCACTAGCGGGAGCAATGAGCAGTTCTTC.